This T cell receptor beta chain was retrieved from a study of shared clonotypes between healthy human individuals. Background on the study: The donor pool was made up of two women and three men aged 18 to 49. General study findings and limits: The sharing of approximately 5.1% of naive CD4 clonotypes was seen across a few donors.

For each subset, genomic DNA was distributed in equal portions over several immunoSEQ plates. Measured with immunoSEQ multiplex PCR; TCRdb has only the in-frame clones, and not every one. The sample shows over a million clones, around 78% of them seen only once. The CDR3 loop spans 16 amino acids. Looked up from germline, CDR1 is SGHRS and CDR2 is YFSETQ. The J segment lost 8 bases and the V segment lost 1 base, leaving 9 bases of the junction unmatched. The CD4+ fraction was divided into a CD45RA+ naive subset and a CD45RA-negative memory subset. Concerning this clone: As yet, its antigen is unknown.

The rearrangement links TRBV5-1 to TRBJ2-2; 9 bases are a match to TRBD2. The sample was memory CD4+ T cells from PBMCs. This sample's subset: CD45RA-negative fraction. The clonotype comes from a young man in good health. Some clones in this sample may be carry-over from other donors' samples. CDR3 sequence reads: CASSLFSSGRTGELFF. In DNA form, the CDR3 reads TGCGCCAGCAGCTTGTTTTCAAGCGGGAGGACGGGGGAGCTGTTTTTT.